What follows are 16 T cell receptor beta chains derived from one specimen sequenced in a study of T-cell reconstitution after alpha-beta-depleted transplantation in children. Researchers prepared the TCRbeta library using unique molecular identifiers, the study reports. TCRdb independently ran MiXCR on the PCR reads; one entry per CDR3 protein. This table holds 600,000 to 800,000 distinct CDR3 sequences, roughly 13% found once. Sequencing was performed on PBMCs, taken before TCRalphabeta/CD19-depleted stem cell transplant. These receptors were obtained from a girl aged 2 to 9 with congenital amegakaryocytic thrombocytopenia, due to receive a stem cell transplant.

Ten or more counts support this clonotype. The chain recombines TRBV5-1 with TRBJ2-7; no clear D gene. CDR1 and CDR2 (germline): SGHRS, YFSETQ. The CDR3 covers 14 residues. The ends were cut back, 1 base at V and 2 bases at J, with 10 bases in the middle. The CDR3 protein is CASSLSSLAYEQYF. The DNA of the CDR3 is TGCGCCAGCAGCTTGTCCAGCCTAGCCTACGAGCAGTACTTC. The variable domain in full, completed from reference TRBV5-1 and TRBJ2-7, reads KAGVTQTPRYLIKTRGQQVTLSCSPISGHRSVSWYQQTPGQGLQFLFEYFSETQRNKGNFPGRFSGRQFSNSRSEMNVSTLELGDSALYLCASSLSSLAYEQYFGPGTRLTVT.

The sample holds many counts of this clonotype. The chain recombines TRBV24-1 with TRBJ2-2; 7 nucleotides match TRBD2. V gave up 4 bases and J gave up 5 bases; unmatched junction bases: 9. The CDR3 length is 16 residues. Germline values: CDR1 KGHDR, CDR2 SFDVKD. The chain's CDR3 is CATSESEPGLTGELFF. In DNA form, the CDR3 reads TGTGCCACCAGTGAATCTGAACCGGGACTAACCGGGGAGCTGTTTTTT.

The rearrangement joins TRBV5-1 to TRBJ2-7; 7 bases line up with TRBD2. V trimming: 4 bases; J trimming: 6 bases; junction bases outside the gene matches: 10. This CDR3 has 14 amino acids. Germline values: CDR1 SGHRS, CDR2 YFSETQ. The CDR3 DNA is TGCGCCAGCAGCCGGACTAGATCCCCCATCGAGCAGTACTTC. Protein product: CASSRTRSPIEQYF. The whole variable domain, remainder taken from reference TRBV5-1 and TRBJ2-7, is KAGVTQTPRYLIKTRGQQVTLSCSPISGHRSVSWYQQTPGQGLQFLFEYFSETQRNKGNFPGRFSGRQFSNSRSEMNVSTLELGDSALYLCASSRTRSPIEQYFGPGTRLTVT.

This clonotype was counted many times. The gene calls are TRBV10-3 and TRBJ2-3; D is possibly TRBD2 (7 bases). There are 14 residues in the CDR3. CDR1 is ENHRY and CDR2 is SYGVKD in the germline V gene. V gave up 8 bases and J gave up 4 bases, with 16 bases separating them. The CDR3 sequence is CAISAGARADTQYF. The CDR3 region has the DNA TGTGCCATCTCGGCGGGGGCGCGGGCAGATACGCAGTATTTT.

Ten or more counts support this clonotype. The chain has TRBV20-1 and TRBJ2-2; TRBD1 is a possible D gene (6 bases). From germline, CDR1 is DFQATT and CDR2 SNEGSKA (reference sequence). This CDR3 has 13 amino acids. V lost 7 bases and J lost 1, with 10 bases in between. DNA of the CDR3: TGCAGTGGTCGACAGGAGAACACCGGGGAGCTGTTTTTT. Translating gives CSGRQENTGELFF.

For the CDR3, the DNA is TGCAGTGCTGGGACCGGGACTCTCCGGCATGAGCAGTTCTTC. Protein: CSAGTGTLRHEQFF. This chain links TRBV20-1 with TRBJ2-1; a possible D gene is TRBD2 (6 bases). This CDR3 is built from 14 residues. CDR1 is DFQATT, CDR2 SNEGSKA, per germline (reference sequence). Trimming removed 5 bases at V and 8 bases at J, with 19 bases between.

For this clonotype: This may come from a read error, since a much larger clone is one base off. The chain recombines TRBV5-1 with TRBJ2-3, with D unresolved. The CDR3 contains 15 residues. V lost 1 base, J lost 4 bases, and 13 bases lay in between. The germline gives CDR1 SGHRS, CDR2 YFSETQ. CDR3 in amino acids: CASSLSTSSSDTQYF. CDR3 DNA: TGCGCCAGCAGCTTGAGCACCTCATCCTCAGATACGCAGTATTTT.

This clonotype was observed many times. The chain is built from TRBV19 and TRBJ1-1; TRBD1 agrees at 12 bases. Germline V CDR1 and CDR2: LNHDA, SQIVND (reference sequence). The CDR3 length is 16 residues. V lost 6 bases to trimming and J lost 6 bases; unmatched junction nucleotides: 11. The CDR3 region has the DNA TGTGCCAGTAGCTTCTTTTCCGGGACAGGGGGCCCTGAAGCTTTCTTT. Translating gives CASSFFSGTGGPEAFF.

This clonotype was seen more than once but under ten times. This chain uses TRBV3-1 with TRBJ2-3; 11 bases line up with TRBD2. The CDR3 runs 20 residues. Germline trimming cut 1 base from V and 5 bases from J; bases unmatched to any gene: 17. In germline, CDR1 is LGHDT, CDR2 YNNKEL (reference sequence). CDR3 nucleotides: TGTGCCAGCAGCCAAGTCGGACAGGGCGAACTAGCGGGAGATTTAGATACGCAGTATTTT. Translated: CASSQVGQGELAGDLDTQYF.

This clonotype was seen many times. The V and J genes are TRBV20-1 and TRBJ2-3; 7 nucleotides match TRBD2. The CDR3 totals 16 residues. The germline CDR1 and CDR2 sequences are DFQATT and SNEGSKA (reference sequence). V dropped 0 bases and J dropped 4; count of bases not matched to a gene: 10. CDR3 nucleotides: TGCAGTGCTAGAGATTTCATGGCGGGAGCGGCAGATACGCAGTATTTT. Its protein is CSARDFMAGAADTQYF.

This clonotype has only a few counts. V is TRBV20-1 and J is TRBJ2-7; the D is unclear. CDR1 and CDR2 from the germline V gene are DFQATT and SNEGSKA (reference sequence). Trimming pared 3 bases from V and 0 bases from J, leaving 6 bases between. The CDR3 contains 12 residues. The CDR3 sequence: CSASDPSYEQYF. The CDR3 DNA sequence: TGCAGTGCTAGCGACCCCTCCTACGAGCAGTACTTC.

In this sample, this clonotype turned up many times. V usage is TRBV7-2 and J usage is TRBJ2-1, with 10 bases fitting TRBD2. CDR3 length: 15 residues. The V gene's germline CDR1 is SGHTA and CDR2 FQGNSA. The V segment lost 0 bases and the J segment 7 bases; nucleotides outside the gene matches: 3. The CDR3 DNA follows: TGTGCCAGCAGCTTAGCACTAGCGGGGAGGAATGAGCAGTTCTTC. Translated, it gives CASSLALAGRNEQFF. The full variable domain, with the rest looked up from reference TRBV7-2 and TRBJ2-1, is GAGVSQSPSNKVTEKGKDVELRCDPISGHTALYWYRQSLGQGLEFLIYFQGNSAPDKSGLPSDRFSAERTGGSVSTLTIQRTQQEDSAVYLCASSLALAGRNEQFFGPGTRLTVL.

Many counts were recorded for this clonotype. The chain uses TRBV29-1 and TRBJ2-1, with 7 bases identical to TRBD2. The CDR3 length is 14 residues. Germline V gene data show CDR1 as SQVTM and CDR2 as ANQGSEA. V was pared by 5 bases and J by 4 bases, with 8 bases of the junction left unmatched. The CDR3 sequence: CSVKGLPFYNEQFF. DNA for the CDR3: TGCAGCGTTAAGGGACTACCGTTTTACAATGAGCAGTTCTTC.

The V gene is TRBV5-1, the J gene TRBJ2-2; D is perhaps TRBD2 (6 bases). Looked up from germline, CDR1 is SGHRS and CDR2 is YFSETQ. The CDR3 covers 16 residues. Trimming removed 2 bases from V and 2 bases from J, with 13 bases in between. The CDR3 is CASSFSGELNTGELFF. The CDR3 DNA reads TGCGCCAGCAGCTTTTCGGGGGAATTAAACACCGGGGAGCTGTTTTTT.

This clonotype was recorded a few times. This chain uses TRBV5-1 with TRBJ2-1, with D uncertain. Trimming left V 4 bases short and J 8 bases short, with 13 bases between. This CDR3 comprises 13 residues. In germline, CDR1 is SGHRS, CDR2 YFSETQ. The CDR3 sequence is CASSPRSWDEQFF. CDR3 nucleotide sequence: TGCGCCAGCAGCCCAAGGAGTTGGGATGAGCAGTTCTTC.

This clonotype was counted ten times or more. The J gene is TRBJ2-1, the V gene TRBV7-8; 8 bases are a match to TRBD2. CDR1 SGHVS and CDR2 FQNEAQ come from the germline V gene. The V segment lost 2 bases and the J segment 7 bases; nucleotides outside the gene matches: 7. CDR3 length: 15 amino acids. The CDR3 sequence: CASSLKAGELNEQFF. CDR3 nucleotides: TGTGCCAGCAGCTTAAAAGCGGGAGAACTAAATGAGCAGTTCTTC.